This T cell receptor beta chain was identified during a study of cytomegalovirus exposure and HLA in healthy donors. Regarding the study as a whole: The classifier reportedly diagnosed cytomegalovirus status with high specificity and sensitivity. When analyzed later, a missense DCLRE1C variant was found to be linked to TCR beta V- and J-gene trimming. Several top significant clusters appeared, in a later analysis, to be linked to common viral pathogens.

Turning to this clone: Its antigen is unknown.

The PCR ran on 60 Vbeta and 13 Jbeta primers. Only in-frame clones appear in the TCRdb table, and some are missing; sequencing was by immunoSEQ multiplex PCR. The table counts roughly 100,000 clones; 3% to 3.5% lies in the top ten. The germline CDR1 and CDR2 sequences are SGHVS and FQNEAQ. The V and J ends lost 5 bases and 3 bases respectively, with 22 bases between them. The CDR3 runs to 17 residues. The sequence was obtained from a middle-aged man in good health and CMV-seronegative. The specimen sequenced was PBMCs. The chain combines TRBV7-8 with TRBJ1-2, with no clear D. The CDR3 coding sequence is TGTGCCAGCAGCCTAATTAAATACCGGGAGGAGGACTATGGCTACACCTTC. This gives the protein CASSLIKYREEDYGYTF.